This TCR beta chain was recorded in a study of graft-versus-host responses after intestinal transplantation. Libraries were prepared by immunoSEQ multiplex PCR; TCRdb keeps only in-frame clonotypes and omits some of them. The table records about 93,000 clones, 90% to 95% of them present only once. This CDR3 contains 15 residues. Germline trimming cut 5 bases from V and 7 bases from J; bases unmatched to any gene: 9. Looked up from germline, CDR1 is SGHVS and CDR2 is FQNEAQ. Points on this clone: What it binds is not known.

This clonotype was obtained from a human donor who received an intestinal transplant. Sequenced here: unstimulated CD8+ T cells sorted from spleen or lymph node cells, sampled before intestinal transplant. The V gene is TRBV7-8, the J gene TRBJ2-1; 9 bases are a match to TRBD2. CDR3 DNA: TGTGCCAGCAGCGAATTAGCGGGAGTAGGGAATGAGCAGTTCTTC. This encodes CASSELAGVGNEQFF.